The sequence of this T cell receptor beta chain was determined in a study of blood T cell repertoires in COVID-19. Study-level background: From T cells, B-cell-depleted T cells, or PBMCs came the material, which was cDNA or gDNA.

The CDR3 is 15 amino acids. Trimming stripped 2 bases from V and 6 bases from J, with 17 bases between. From germline, CDR1 is GTSNPN and CDR2 SVGIG (reference sequence). Measured with immunoSEQ multiplex PCR; TCRdb has only the in-frame clones, and not every one. The table records fewer than 350,000 clones, around 93% of them present only once. Individuals aged roughly 18 to 100 years were recruited from 24 US areas. The sequence derives from a man aged 35-49 years who had been exposed to COVID-19. The material sequenced was PBMCs or T cells enriched from blood (not recorded which). The chain employs TRBV30 and TRBJ1-5, with D possibly matching TRBD1 (5 bases). This CDR3 reads CAWSTPQGGVQPQHF. The CDR3 nucleotides are TGTGCCTGGAGTACGCCTCAGGGTGGGGTTCAGCCCCAGCATTTT.